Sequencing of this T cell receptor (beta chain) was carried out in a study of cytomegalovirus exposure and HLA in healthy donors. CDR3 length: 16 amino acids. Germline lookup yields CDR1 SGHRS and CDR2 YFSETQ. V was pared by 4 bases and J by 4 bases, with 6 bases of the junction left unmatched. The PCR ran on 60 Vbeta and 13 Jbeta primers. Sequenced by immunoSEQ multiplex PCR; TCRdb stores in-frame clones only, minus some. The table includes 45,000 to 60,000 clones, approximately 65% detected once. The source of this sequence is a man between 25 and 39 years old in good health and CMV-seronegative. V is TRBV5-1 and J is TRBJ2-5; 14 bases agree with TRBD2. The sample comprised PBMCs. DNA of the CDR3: TGCGCCAGCAGCCTCGGGACTAGCGGGAGTCTAGAGACCCAGTACTTC. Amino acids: CASSLGTSGSLETQYF.